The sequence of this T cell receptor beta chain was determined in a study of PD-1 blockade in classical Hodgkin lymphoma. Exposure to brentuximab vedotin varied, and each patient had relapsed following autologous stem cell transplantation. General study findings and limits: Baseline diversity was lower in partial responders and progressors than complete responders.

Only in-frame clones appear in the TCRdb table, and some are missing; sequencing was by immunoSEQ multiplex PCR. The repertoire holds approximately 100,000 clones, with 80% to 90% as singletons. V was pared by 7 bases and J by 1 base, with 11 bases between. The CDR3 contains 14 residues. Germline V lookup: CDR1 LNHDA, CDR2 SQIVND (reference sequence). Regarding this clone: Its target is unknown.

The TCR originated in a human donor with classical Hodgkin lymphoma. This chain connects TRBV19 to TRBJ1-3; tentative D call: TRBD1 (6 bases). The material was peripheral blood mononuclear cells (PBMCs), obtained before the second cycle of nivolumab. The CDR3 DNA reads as TGTGCCAGTAAGGGCAGGGGATCTGGAAACACCATATATTTT. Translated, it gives CASKGRGSGNTIYF.